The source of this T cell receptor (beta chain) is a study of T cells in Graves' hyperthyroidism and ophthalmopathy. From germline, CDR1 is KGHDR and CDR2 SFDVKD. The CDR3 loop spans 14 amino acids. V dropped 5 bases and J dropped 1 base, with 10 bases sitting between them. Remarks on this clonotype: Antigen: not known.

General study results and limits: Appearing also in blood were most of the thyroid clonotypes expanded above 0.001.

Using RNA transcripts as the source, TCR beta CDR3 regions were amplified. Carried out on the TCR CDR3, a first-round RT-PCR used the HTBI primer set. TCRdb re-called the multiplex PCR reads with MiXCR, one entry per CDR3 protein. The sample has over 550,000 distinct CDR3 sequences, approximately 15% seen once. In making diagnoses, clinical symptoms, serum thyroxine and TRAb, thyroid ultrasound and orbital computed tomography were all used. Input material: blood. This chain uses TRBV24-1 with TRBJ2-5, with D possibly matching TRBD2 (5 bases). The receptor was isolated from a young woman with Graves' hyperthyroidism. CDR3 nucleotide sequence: TGTGCCACCAGTGCTCCGGGAACCCAAGAGACCCAGTACTTC. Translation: CATSAPGTQETQYF.